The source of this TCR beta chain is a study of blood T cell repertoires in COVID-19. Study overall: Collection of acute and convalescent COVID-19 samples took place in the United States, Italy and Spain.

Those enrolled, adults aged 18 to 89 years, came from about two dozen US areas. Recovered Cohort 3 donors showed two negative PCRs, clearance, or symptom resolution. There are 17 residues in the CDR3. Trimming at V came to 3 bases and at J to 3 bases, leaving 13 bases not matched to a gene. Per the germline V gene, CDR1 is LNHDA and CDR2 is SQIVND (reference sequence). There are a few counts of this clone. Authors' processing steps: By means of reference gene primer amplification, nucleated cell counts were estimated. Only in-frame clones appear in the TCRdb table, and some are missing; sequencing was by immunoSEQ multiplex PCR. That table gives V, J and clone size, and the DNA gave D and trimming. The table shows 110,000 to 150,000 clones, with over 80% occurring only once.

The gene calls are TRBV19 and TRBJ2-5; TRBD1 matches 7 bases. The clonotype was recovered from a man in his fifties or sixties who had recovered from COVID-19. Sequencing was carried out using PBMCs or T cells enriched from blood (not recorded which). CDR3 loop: CASSMMATGTSEETQYF. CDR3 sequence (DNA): TGTGCCAGTAGTATGATGGCGACAGGGACCTCGGAAGAGACCCAGTACTTC.